A single sample is the source of the 18 T cell receptor beta chains below, sequenced in a study of blood T cells in healthy people across ages. Together with a sample-barcoded 5' primer, a J-beta primer mix was included in a second PCR lasting roughly 6 to 12 cycles. One entry per CDR3 protein, called by TCRdb with MiXCR from the 5' RACE reads. The table lists about 1.8 million distinct CDR3 sequences, around 48% of them singletons, with approximately 2% in the top ten. The sequenced sample was blood. These receptors were obtained from a woman in her thirties or forties in good health.

V is TRBV6-2 or TRBV6-3 and J is TRBJ2-3; 7 positions match TRBD1. Germline V gives CDR1 MNHEY, CDR2 SVGEGT. With V trimmed by 5 bases and J by 1 base, 12 bases remained unmatched. The CDR3 sequence is 17 residues long. Written as DNA, the CDR3 is TGTGCCAGCAGTCCGTCCCGGGACAGAACTGGCACAGATACGCAGTATTTT. Its protein product is CASSPSRDRTGTDTQYF.

The CDR3 region has the DNA TGCGCCAGCAGAAACCCAGGGGAAACAGATACGCAGTATTTT. This translates into CASRNPGETDTQYF. V gene TRBV5-1 combines with J gene TRBJ2-3; maybe TRBD1 (6 bases). Germline V gene lookup returns CDR1 SGHRS and CDR2 YFSETQ. Trimming cost V 5 bases and J 3 bases, with 13 bases left between them. This CDR3 region has 14 residues.

The chain links TRBV7-9 to TRBJ2-2; unclear D gene. V was cut by 1 base and J by 1 base, with 7 bases left in between. Germline CDR1 reads SEHNR; CDR2 reads FQNEAQ (reference sequence). The CDR3 is made up of 15 amino acids. This CDR3 reads CASSLVRQNTGELFF. DNA for the CDR3: TGTGCCAGCAGCTTAGTACGGCAGAACACCGGGGAGCTGTTTTTT.

The chain carries TRBV4-3 and TRBJ2-3; TRBD1 agrees at 7 bases. Per the germline V gene, CDR1 is LGHNA and CDR2 is YSLEER. J lost 4 bases, V lost 1 base, and 8 bases had no gene match. The CDR3 spans 16 residues. CDR3 protein: CASSQGEDRASDTQYF. The CDR3, as DNA: TGCGCCAGCAGCCAAGGAGAAGACAGGGCCTCAGATACGCAGTATTTT.

This sequence joins TRBV5-1 and TRBJ2-3; D may correspond to TRBD1 or TRBD2 (5 bases each). Germline V CDR1 and CDR2: SGHRS, YFSETQ. Between the trimmed V and J ends, which lost 4 bases and 0 bases, there was a span of 12 bases. The CDR3 is 15 residues long. Here the CDR3 reads CASSTGTVSTDTQYF. CDR3 bases: TGCGCCAGCAGCACGGGGACGGTTAGCACAGATACGCAGTATTTT.

The rearrangement joins TRBV7-8 to TRBJ1-1; D unclear. Germline values: CDR1 SGHVS, CDR2 FQNEAQ. The ends were cut back, 5 bases at V and 0 bases at J, with 10 bases in the middle. CDR3 length: 14 amino acids. This CDR3 reads CASSETRLNTEAFF. CDR3 nucleotides: TGTGCCAGCAGCGAGACCCGACTGAACACTGAAGCTTTCTTT.

This chain joins TRBV11-1 and TRBJ1-2; the match to TRBD1 covers 7 bases. The junction had 9 bases not matched to a gene; V was cut back by 1 base and J by 7 bases. Germline CDR1 and CDR2: SGHAT and FQDESV (reference sequence). The CDR3 has 15 residues. The CDR3 region is CASSLGQGRYCGYTF. The DNA for the CDR3 is TGTGCCAGCAGCTTAGGACAGGGAAGGTACTGTGGCTACACCTTC.

The chain recombines TRBV6-2 or TRBV6-3 with TRBJ2-1; the D gene could be TRBD1 or TRBD2 (5 bases each). The CDR3 is made up of 16 amino acids. Germline loops: CDR1 MNHEY, CDR2 SVGEGT. V shed 1 base and J shed 2 bases, with 12 bases lying between them. CDR3 DNA: TGTGCCAGCAGTTACTGGGACGCCGGACCCTACAATGAGCAGTTCTTC. This sequence encodes CASSYWDAGPYNEQFF.

V and J are TRBV7-2 and TRBJ1-1; the match to TRBD1 covers 10 bases. V lost 5 bases and J lost 4; bases outside the gene matches: 4. The CDR3 sequence is 14 residues long. The germline gives CDR1 SGHTA, CDR2 FQGNSA. CDR3 in amino acids: CASSVGQGVTEAFF. The DNA of the CDR3 is TGTGCCAGCAGCGTCGGACAGGGGGTCACTGAAGCTTTCTTT.

There are a few counts of this clonotype. The genes are TRBV12-5 and TRBJ2-1; unclear D gene. This CDR3 region has 13 residues. Germline V CDR1 and CDR2: LGHNT, FRNRAP. Trimming pared 9 bases from V and 4 bases from J, leaving 13 bases between. The CDR3 here is CASGLDGYNEQFF. Here the CDR3 DNA reads TGTGCTAGCGGTCTAGATGGGTACAATGAGCAGTTCTTC.

The CDR3 loop reads CASSEAQLGANVLTF. The CDR3 DNA follows: TGTGCCAGCAGTGAAGCACAGCTTGGAGCCAACGTCCTGACTTTC. V usage is TRBV2 and J usage is TRBJ2-6, with no clear D. V dropped 0 bases and J dropped 7 bases, with 10 bases sitting between them. Germline assignment: CDR1 SNHLY and CDR2 FYNNEI. The CDR3 runs to 15 residues. Full variable domain (rest looked up from reference TRBV2 and TRBJ2-6): EPEVTQTPSHQVTQMGQEVILRCVPISNHLYFYWYRQILGQKVEFLVSFYNNEISEKSEIFDDQFSVERPDGSNFTLKIRSTKLEDSAMYFCASSEAQLGANVLTFGAGSRLTVL.

V gene TRBV29-1 combines with J gene TRBJ2-1; D remains unclear. Germline V gene lookup returns CDR1 SQVTM and CDR2 ANQGSEA. V lost 6 bases and J lost 4, with 7 bases in between. This CDR3 is 11 amino acids long. CDR3 in DNA: TGCAGCGTAGACGCTTACAATGAGCAGTTCTTC. Residues: CSVDAYNEQFF.

The V call is TRBV29-1, the J call TRBJ2-3; 7 nucleotides agree with TRBD1. Germline V CDR1 and CDR2: SQVTM, ANQGSEA. There are 15 residues in the CDR3. V lost 6 bases, J lost 4 bases, and 13 bases stayed unmatched. CDR3 loop: CSVATLTGYADTQYF. The CDR3 bases are TGCAGCGTCGCTACCCTGACAGGGTACGCAGATACGCAGTATTTT.

The chain combines TRBV5-6 with TRBJ2-4; maybe TRBD1 (6 bases). Trimming pared 4 bases from V and 0 bases from J, leaving 17 bases between. The V gene's germline CDR1 is SGHDT and CDR2 YYEEEE. CDR3 length equals 17 residues. The CDR3 sequence: CASSPPAAGEAKNIQYF. The CDR3 DNA sequence: TGTGCCAGCAGCCCCCCGGCCGCAGGGGAAGCCAAAAACATTCAGTACTTC.

In this sample, this clonotype turned up a few times. The germline gene is not matched at one end of the junction; a read error may be the cause. The CDR3 region has the DNA TGTGCTAGCAGCCGAGGGCTCCAGCCCCAGCATTTT. It translates to CASSRGLQPQHF. The J gene is TRBJ1-5, the V gene TRBV7-2; D unclear. The length of the CDR3 is 12 residues. Germline V lookup: CDR1 SGHTA, CDR2 FQGNSA.

As to this clonotype: One junction end disagrees with the germline gene, perhaps due to a read error. The chain couples TRBV27 to TRBJ2-7; D may be TRBD1 (5 bases). The germline CDR1 and CDR2 sequences are MNHEY and SMNVEV (reference sequence). The CDR3 covers 14 residues. The CDR3 DNA is TGTGCCAGCAGAGACAGCATCGGATCCTCCGAGCAGTACTTC. Amino acids: CASRDSIGSSEQYF.

J is TRBJ1-4 and V is TRBV6-5, with 9 bases aligning to TRBD1. Germline V CDR1 and CDR2: MNHEY, SVGAGI. V lost 0 bases, J lost 5 bases, and 10 bases stayed unmatched. This CDR3 contains 18 residues. The CDR3 loop is CASSYSPNPGQGNEKLFF. CDR3 sequence (DNA): TGTGCCAGCAGTTACTCACCAAATCCGGGACAGGGAAATGAAAAACTGTTTTTT.

This chain links TRBV2 with TRBJ2-5; D may be TRBD1 (6 bases). The DNA end is a closer match to TRBJ2-7, so the J assignment may be wrong. CDR1 SNHLY and CDR2 FYNNEI come from the germline V gene. The CDR3 loop spans 13 amino acids. The CDR3 nucleotides read TGTGCCAGCAGTGGGGTTGTAGGGGGCGAGCAGTACTTC. This gives the protein CASSGVVGGEQYF.